A selection of T cell receptor beta chains follows, all from one sample in a study of T cell repertoires in cytomegalovirus infection. MiXCR, run by TCRdb on the reads, gives a single entry per CDR3 protein. The top ten hold around 50% of the sample, which has some 500,000 distinct CDR3 sequences, almost 40% seen once. These TCRs are of unknown antigen specificity. The sample here was cultured PBMCs, taken from culture after CMV antigen stimulation. These receptors all stem from a human donor in good health (CMV status not recorded). Some clones in this sample may be carry-over from other donors' samples. Both conserved end residues are part of each CDR3. D genes are given only for firm matches. Rows may omit the clone size; those that give it use once, few, many or a size class.

clone_size j_call d_call v_call cdr3_aa cdr3_nt
many TRBJ2-7 TRBD1 TRBV7-2 CASSLGGTGLYEQYF TGTGCCAGCAGCTTGGGAGGGACAGGGCTCTACGAGCAGTACTTC
few TRBJ2-1 TRBD2 TRBV7-6 CASSLLAGPYNEQFF TGTGCCAGCAGTTTACTAGCGGGGCCCTACAATGAGCAGTTCTTC
few TRBJ2-5 . TRBV5-1 CASSPLREETQYF TGCGCCAGCAGCCCGCTCAGGGAAGAGACCCAGTACTTC
. TRBJ2-5 TRBD2 TRBV27 CASSLFAGETKETQYF TGTGCCAGCAGTTTATTCGCGGGAGAGACCAAAGAGACCCAGTACTTC
. TRBJ2-7 . TRBV12-3/TRBV12-4 CASSPRTSYEQYF TGTGCCAGCAGCCCCAGGACGTCCTACGAGCAGTACTTC
. TRBJ2-4 . TRBV11-2 CASSLAGTANIQYF TGTGCCAGCAGCTTGGCGGGTACGGCTAACATTCAGTACTTC
. TRBJ1-1 . TRBV7-2 CASSPDAGAFF TGTGCCAGCAGCCCGGACGCTGGGGCTTTCTTT
. TRBJ2-5 . TRBV6-1 CATKFGGGYQETQYF TGTGCCACCAAATTTGGCGGAGGGTACCAAGAGACCCAGTACTTC
. TRBJ2-2 TRBD1 TRBV7-9 CASSLDRQGASTGELFF TGTGCCAGCAGCTTAGATCGACAGGGGGCGAGCACCGGGGAGCTGTTTTTT
. TRBJ2-3 TRBD2 TRBV19 CASSLVWGGSTDTQYF TGTGCCAGTAGTCTAGTTTGGGGGGGTAGCACAGATACGCAGTATTTT
. TRBJ2-7 TRBD2 TRBV7-2 CASSRTGLAESPEQYF TGTGCCAGCAGCCGGACCGGACTAGCGGAGTCCCCAGAGCAGTACTTC
. TRBJ2-7 TRBD2 TRBV7-2 CASSPRTSGDEQYF TGTGCCAGCAGCCCTCGGACTAGCGGAGACGAGCAGTACTTC
. TRBJ1-5 TRBD1 TRBV19 CASRKDRGQSRPQHF TGTGCCAGTAGGAAGGACAGGGGACAATCCCGGCCCCAGCATTTT
few TRBJ2-5 . TRBV5-1 CASSPGATRETQYF TGCGCCAGCAGCCCCGGGGCTACCCGAGAGACCCAGTACTTC
few TRBJ2-1 TRBD1 TRBV7-2 CASSLPRDRPNNEQFF TGTGCCAGCAGCTTACCCCGGGACAGGCCAAACAATGAGCAGTTCTTC
. TRBJ2-7 TRBD1 TRBV7-9 CASLSQGKPYEQYF TGTGCCAGCCTTTCACAGGGGAAACCCTACGAGCAGTACTTC
. TRBJ2-5 TRBD2 TRBV7-6 CASSILAGVLGETQYF TGTGCCAGCAGCATCCTAGCGGGGGTTCTTGGGGAGACCCAGTACTTC
. TRBJ2-2 TRBD1 TRBV2 CASTEQNRGTGELFF TGTGCCAGCACCGAACAGAACAGGGGGACCGGGGAGCTGTTTTTT
once TRBJ2-1 TRBD2 TRBV5-5 CASNPLTSLSEQFF TGTGCCAGCAACCCGCTGACTAGCCTTAGTGAGCAGTTCTTC
. TRBJ2-3 . TRBV11-2 CASSPLVGGSHTQYF TGTGCCAGCAGCCCCCTGGTGGGGGGCTCACATACGCAGTATTTT
. TRBJ2-1 . TRBV25-1 CASSVKGAYNEQFF TGTGCCAGCAGTGTGAAGGGGGCCTACAATGAGCAGTTCTTC
few TRBJ2-3 . TRBV6-1 CASSGVPGPGDTQYF TGTGCCAGCAGTGGTGTGCCGGGACCGGGAGATACGCAGTATTTT
. TRBJ1-2 . TRBV20-1 CSAREQVYGYTF TGCAGTGCTAGAGAACAGGTCTATGGCTACACCTTC
. TRBJ2-5 TRBD2 TRBV6-2/TRBV6-3 CASSYIFSGNLGETQYF TGTGCCAGCAGTTACATCTTTAGCGGGAATTTAGGAGAGACCCAGTACTTC
. TRBJ2-6 TRBD2 TRBV6-1 CASRPRLAVSSGANVLTF TGTGCCAGCAGACCTAGACTAGCGGTCAGCTCTGGGGCCAACGTCCTGACTTTC
few TRBJ2-7 . TRBV19 CASIGPPGNEQYF TGTGCCAGTATCGGACCCCCTGGAAACGAGCAGTACTTC
. TRBJ2-1 . TRBV5-5 CASSSTTGSSYNEQFF TGTGCCAGCAGCTCGACGACAGGAAGCTCCTACAATGAGCAGTTCTTC
. TRBJ2-4 . TRBV19 CASRAPLAKNIQYF TGTGCCAGTAGAGCCCCCCTGGCCAAAAACATTCAGTACTTC
. TRBJ2-7 TRBD1 TRBV7-2 CASSPRQGDYEQYF TGTGCCAGCAGCCCACGACAGGGTGACTACGAGCAGTACTTC
few TRBJ1-5 . TRBV6-1 CASTDLTGPNQPQHF TGTGCCAGCACCGACCTGACAGGTCCCAATCAGCCCCAGCATTTT
once TRBJ2-5 TRBD1 TRBV20-1 CSATDRGRETQYF TGCAGTGCTACAGACAGGGGGCGGGAGACCCAGTACTTC
. TRBJ1-2 . TRBV18 CASSPTRGYYGYTF TGTGCCAGCTCACCAACCAGGGGATACTATGGCTACACCTTC
. TRBJ2-3 TRBD2 TRBV6-5 CASSYLKGLVGSDTQYF TGTGCCAGCAGTTACTTAAAGGGACTAGTGGGATCAGATACGCAGTATTTT
many TRBJ2-1 TRBD1 TRBV7-2 CASSSPGQGDNEQFF TGTGCCAGCAGCTCTCCGGGACAGGGGGACAATGAGCAGTTCTTC
. TRBJ2-7 TRBD2 TRBV6-2/TRBV6-3 CASSIYPGTSGQSSYEQYF TGTGCCAGCAGCATATACCCCGGGACTAGCGGCCAGAGCTCCTACGAGCAGTACTTC